The 21 T cell receptor beta chains below were found in one sample sequenced in a study of Ad26.COV2.S vaccination and SARS-CoV-2 variants. The table came from immunoSEQ multiplex PCR; TCRdb's copy has only in-frame clones and leaves some out. Among 300,000 to 350,000 clones listed, around nine tenths were seen once. This sample's treatment: around 19 received Ad26.COV2.S at low or high dose, single or two shots; roughly 5 received placebo; per-sample allocation not given. Specimen acquisition occurred on day 63 following the initial vaccine or placebo injection. Sample: peripheral blood, taken in a trial of Ad26.COV2.S vaccine versus placebo. These receptors were collected from a person between 18 and 60 years old who received the Ad26.COV2.S COVID-19 vaccine or a placebo.

The V and J genes are TRBV6-5 and TRBJ2-7; 10 nucleotides line up with TRBD1. The V gene's germline CDR1 is MNHEY and CDR2 SVGAGI. V shed 8 bases and J 4 bases; nucleotides not matched to a gene: 11. The CDR3 covers 15 residues. DNA for the CDR3: TGTGCCAGCCTCTTGACAGGGGGCTTCGGATACGAGCAGTACTTC. Translating gives CASLLTGGFGYEQYF.

This clone appeared a single time. CDR3 nucleotide sequence: TGTGCCATCAGTGAAATTGATAGACCAAGGCTCGGTGGCTACACCTTC. Amino acid sequence: CAISEIDRPRLGGYTF. V usage is TRBV10-3 and J usage is TRBJ1-2; D gene unclear. The V gene lost 3 bases and the J gene lost 7 bases, with 21 bases spanning the gap. The CDR3 has 16 residues. The germline V gene has CDR1 ENHRY and CDR2 SYGVKD.

The chain recombines TRBV7-8 with TRBJ1-1; D perhaps matches TRBD1 (6 bases). V lost 3 bases and J lost 4, with 9 bases in between. CDR3 length equals 13 residues. Looked up from germline, CDR1 is SGHVS and CDR2 is FQNEAQ. This CDR3 reads CASSFGGGTEAFF. The DNA of the CDR3 is TGTGCCAGCAGCTTTGGGGGCGGCACTGAAGCTTTCTTT.

Of note for this clone: The junction shows a germline mismatch at one end, possibly a read error. The sample contains more than one DNA sequence encoding this CDR3. The chain links TRBV5-1 to TRBJ1-4; the D gene is possibly TRBD1 (5 bases). The CDR3 contains 15 residues. CDR1 and CDR2 (germline): SGHRS, YFSETQ. CDR3: CASSTGDATNEKLFF. Here the CDR3 DNA reads TGCGCCAGCAGTACGGGGGACGCAACTAATGAAAAATTGTTTTTT.

The chain recombines TRBV5-4 with TRBJ1-1, with D perhaps TRBD1 (5 bases). The V gene's germline CDR1 is SGHNT and CDR2 YYREEE (reference sequence). Between the trimmed V and J ends, which lost 5 bases and 0 bases, there was a span of 11 bases. The CDR3 runs to 14 residues. This chain's CDR3 is CASSQTVMNTEAFF. In DNA, the CDR3 is TGTGCCAGCAGTCAGACAGTGATGAACACTGAAGCTTTCTTT.

The CDR3 sequence is CASSFATSWETQYF. CDR3 sequence (DNA): TGCGCCAGCAGCTTCGCGACTAGCTGGGAGACCCAGTACTTC. The chain employs TRBV5-1 and TRBJ2-5, with TRBD2 matching 7 bases. Unmatched junction bases numbered 6, after V lost 2 bases and J lost 5 bases. The CDR3 sequence is 14 residues long. Germline assignment: CDR1 SGHRS and CDR2 YFSETQ. The whole variable domain, remainder taken from reference TRBV5-1 and TRBJ2-5, is KAGVTQTPRYLIKTRGQQVTLSCSPISGHRSVSWYQQTPGQGLQFLFEYFSETQRNKGNFPGRFSGRQFSNSRSEMNVSTLELGDSALYLCASSFATSWETQYFGPGTRLLVL.

The chain carries TRBV19 and TRBJ2-3; no firm D call. The V end was cut by 5 bases, the J end by 6 bases, with 15 bases between. From germline, CDR1 is LNHDA and CDR2 SQIVND (reference sequence). This CDR3 comprises 14 residues. The CDR3 bases are TGTGCCAGTAGTTTAAACCCGGGCGAGGATACGCAGTATTTT. Encoded protein: CASSLNPGEDTQYF.

In its sample, this clone was seen a few times. This chain connects TRBV11-3 to TRBJ2-3; unclear D gene. Germline values: CDR1 SGHNT, CDR2 YENEEA. The CDR3 has 14 amino acids. V was cut by 0 bases and J by 2 bases, with 6 bases left in between. The CDR3: CASSLDGYTDTQYF. Written as DNA, the CDR3 is TGTGCCAGCAGCTTAGATGGCTACACAGATACGCAGTATTTT.

The chain joins TRBV27 to TRBJ1-5, with a possible D match to TRBD1 (5 bases). This CDR3 has 15 residues. CDR1 is MNHEY, CDR2 SMNVEV, per germline (reference sequence). V lost 3 bases to trimming and J lost 0 bases, with 9 bases between them. This chain's CDR3 is CASSFQGLSNQPQHF. The DNA of the CDR3 is TGTGCCAGCAGTTTTCAGGGCCTTAGCAATCAGCCCCAGCATTTT.

The chain uses TRBV24-1 and TRBJ2-1; D is possibly TRBD2 (5 bases). The V gene's germline CDR1 is KGHDR and CDR2 SFDVKD. The CDR3 loop spans 13 amino acids. The V and J ends lost 8 bases and 5 bases respectively, with 12 bases between them. CDR3 in amino acids: CATMGSGDNEQFF. DNA of the CDR3: TGTGCCACCATGGGGAGTGGTGACAATGAGCAGTTCTTC.

The J gene is TRBJ2-7, the V gene TRBV6-1, with D possibly matching TRBD1 (6 bases). The germline CDR1 and CDR2 sequences are MNHNS and SASEGT. The V and J ends lost 5 bases and 3 bases respectively, with 11 bases between them. The CDR3 has 13 residues. CDR3 nucleotide sequence: TGTGCCAGCAGTTATGGACAGCACTACGAGCAGTACTTC. This codes for CASSYGQHYEQYF.

This clone showed up just a few times. This sequence joins TRBV6-5 and TRBJ2-7, with 8 positions matching TRBD1. The junction had 7 bases not matched to a gene; V was cut back by 10 bases and J by 2 bases. The CDR3 is 13 amino acids. The germline V gene has CDR1 MNHEY and CDR2 SVGAGI. The CDR3 DNA reads TGTGCCATCGACAGGGGCCGTACCTACGAGCAGTACTTC. Residues: CAIDRGRTYEQYF.

The genes are TRBV5-1 and TRBJ2-1; no firm D call. The CDR3 has 14 residues. Germline CDR1 and CDR2: SGHRS and YFSETQ. Trimming left V 0 bases short and J 5 bases short, with 9 bases between. The CDR3 is CASSLGRLNNEQFF. In nucleotides, the CDR3 is TGCGCCAGCAGCTTGGGCAGATTGAACAATGAGCAGTTCTTC.

On this clone: The sample has other DNA sequences that encode this CDR3 too. This chain connects TRBV30 to TRBJ1-4; 7 bases match TRBD1. V was clipped by 3 bases and J by 5 bases; unmatched bases: 0. Germline assignment: CDR1 GTSNPN and CDR2 SVGIG (reference sequence). This CDR3 contains 12 residues. The CDR3 DNA is TGTGCCTGGAGACAGGGGAATGAAAAACTGTTTTTT. Amino acid sequence: CAWRQGNEKLFF.

This clone appeared once. This sequence joins TRBV7-2 and TRBJ2-3; the D gene is possibly TRBD2 (5 bases). V lost 5 bases, J lost 0 bases, and 15 bases lay in between. The germline CDR1 and CDR2 sequences are SGHTA and FQGNSA. The CDR3 has 16 residues. CDR3 region: CASSRVRLTSTDTQYF. For the CDR3, the DNA is TGTGCCAGCAGCCGTGTCAGACTAACTAGCACAGATACGCAGTATTTT.

V and J are TRBV2 and TRBJ2-4, with TRBD2 matching 7 bases. The J segment lost 6 bases and the V segment lost 7 bases, leaving 9 bases of the junction unmatched. There are 14 residues in the CDR3. Germline V CDR1 and CDR2: SNHLY, FYNNEI. Written as DNA, the CDR3 is TGTGCCAGCAATCGGGGGGACTCCCGAAACATTCAGTACTTC. This sequence encodes CASNRGDSRNIQYF.

J is TRBJ1-3 and V is TRBV5-4, with a possible D match to TRBD1 (6 bases). This CDR3 is built from 14 residues. The V gene lost 4 bases and the J gene lost 4 bases, with 12 bases spanning the gap. Germline V CDR1 and CDR2: SGHNT, YYREEE (reference sequence). The CDR3 DNA reads as TGTGCCAGCAGCGGGGGGGCGCAAGGAAACACCATATATTTT. Protein: CASSGGAQGNTIYF.

V usage is TRBV19 and J usage is TRBJ1-3, with D unclear. Germline V CDR1 and CDR2: LNHDA, SQIVND (reference sequence). V lost 4 bases to trimming and J lost 0 bases, with 7 bases between them. The CDR3 has 14 amino acids. CDR3 bases: TGTGCCAGTAGTAAAGGAGGCTCTGGAAACACCATATATTTT. This encodes CASSKGGSGNTIYF.

V is TRBV6-1 and J is TRBJ2-7; the D gene is possibly TRBD2 (5 bases). The germline V gene encodes CDR1 MNHNS and CDR2 SASEGT. V dropped 2 bases and J dropped 3 bases, with 8 bases sitting between them. This CDR3 is built from 13 residues. CDR3 residues: CASSEHGDYEQYF. The CDR3 nucleotides read TGTGCCAGCAGTGAACACGGGGACTACGAGCAGTACTTC.

The sample holds one count of this clone. V gene TRBV27 combines with J gene TRBJ2-7; tentative D call: TRBD1 (6 bases). This CDR3 contains 14 residues. Trimming cost V 3 bases and J 2 bases, with 11 bases left between them. CDR1 MNHEY and CDR2 SMNVEV come from the germline V gene (reference sequence). The DNA for the CDR3 is TGTGCCAGCAGTTTTACAGGGACCCCCTACGAGCAGTACTTC. Amino acid sequence: CASSFTGTPYEQYF.

The chain uses TRBV19 and TRBJ2-3; D may correspond to TRBD1 or TRBD2 (6 bases each). CDR1 and CDR2 (germline): LNHDA, SQIVND (reference sequence). This CDR3 region has 18 residues. Deletions cut 6 bases from V and 3 bases from J, with 25 bases between. CDR3 sequence (DNA): TGTGCCAGTAGAAACTCTCTCACGGGGGCAGGGAGGACAGATACGCAGTATTTT. Translated: CASRNSLTGAGRTDTQYF.